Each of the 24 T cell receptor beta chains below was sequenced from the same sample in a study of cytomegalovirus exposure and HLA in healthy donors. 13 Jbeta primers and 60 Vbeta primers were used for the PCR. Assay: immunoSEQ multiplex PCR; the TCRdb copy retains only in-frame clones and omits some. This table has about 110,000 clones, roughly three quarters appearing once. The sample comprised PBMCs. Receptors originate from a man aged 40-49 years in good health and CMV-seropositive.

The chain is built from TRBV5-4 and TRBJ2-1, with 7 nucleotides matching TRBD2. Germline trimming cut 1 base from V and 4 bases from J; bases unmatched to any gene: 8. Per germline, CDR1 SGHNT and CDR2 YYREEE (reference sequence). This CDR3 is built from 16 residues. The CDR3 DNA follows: TGTGCCAGCAGCTTGTACGTGGGAGGGAGGTACAATGAGCAGTTCTTC. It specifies CASSLYVGGRYNEQFF.

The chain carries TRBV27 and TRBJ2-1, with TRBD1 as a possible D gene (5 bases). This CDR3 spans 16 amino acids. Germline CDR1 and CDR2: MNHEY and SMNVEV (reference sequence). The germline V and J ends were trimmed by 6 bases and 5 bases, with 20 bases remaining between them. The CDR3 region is CASRSITGERDNEQFF. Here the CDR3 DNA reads TGTGCCAGCAGATCCATAACAGGAGAAAGGGACAATGAGCAGTTCTTC.

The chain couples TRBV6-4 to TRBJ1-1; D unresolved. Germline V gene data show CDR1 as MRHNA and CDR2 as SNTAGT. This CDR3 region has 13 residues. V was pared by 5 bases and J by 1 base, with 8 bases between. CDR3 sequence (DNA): TGTGCCAGCAGTAACCCAGGGAACACTGAAGCTTTCTTT. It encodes CASSNPGNTEAFF.

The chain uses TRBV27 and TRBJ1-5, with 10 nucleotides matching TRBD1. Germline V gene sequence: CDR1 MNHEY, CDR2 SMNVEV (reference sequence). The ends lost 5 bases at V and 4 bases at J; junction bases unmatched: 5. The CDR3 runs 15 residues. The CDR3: CASSTRTGGNQPQHF. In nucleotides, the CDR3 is TGTGCCAGCAGTACCCGGACAGGGGGAAATCAGCCCCAGCATTTT.

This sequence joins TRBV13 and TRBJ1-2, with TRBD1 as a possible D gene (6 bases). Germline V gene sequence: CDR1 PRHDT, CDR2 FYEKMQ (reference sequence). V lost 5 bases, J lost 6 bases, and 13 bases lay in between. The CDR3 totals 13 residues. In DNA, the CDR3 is TGTGCCAGCAGCAAAAGGTCAGGGGATGGCTACACCTTC. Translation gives CASSKRSGDGYTF.

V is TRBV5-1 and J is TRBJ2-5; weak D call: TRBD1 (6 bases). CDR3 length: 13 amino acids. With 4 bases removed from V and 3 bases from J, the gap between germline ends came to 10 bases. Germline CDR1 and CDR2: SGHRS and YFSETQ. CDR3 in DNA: TGCGCCAGCAGCGGGGGCAGGGAAGAGACCCAGTACTTC. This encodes CASSGGREETQYF.

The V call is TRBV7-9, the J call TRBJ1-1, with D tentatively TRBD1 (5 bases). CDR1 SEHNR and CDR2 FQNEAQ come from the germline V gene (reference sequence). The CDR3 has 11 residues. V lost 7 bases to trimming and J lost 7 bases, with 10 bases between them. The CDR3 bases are TGTGCCAGCAACAGCGGGGGTGAAGCTTTCTTT. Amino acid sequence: CASNSGGEAFF. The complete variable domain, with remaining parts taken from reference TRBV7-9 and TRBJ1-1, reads DTGVSQNPRHKITKRGQNVTFRCDPISEHNRLYWYRQTLGQGPEFLTYFQNEAQLEKSRLLSDRFSAERPKGSFSTLEIQRTEQGDSAMYLCASNSGGEAFFGQGTRLTVV.

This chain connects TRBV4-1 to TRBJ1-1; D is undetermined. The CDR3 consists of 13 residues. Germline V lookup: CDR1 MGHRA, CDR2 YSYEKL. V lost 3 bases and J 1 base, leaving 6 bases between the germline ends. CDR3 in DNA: TGCGCCAGCAGCCACCCGTGGAACACTGAAGCTTTCTTT. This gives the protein CASSHPWNTEAFF.

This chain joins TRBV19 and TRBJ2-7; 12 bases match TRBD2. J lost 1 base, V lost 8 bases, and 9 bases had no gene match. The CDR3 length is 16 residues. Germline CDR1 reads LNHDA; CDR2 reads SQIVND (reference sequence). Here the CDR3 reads CASGKTGTSGSYEQYF. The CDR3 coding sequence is TGTGCCAGTGGAAAGACCGGGACTAGCGGGTCCTACGAGCAGTACTTC.

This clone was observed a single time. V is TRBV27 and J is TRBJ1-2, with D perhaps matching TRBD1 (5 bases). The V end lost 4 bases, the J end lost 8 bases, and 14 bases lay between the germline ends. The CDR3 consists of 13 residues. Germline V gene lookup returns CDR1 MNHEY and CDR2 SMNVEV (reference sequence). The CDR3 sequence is CASSSQVTGGYTF. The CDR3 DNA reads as TGTGCCAGCAGTTCACAGGTTACAGGCGGCTACACCTTC.

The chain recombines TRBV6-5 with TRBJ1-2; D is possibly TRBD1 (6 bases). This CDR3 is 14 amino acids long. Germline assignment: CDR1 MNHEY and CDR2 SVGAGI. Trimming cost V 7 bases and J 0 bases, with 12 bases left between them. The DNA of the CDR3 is TGTGCCAGCAAAACAGGGATAGCTAACTATGGCTACACCTTC. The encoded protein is CASKTGIANYGYTF.

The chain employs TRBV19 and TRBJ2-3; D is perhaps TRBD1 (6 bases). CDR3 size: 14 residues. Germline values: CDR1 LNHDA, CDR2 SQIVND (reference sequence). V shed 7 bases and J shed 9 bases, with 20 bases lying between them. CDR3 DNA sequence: TGTGCCAGTACCTCGGACAGCGTCGATAGGACGCAGTATTTT. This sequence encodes CASTSDSVDRTQYF.

CDR3 protein: CSVTKTGVLHEQYF. The CDR3 region has the DNA TGCAGCGTTACCAAGACAGGGGTATTACACGAGCAGTACTTC. The V and J genes are TRBV29-1 and TRBJ2-7; 8 positions agree with TRBD1. The CDR3 loop spans 14 amino acids. J was trimmed by 5 bases and V by 5 bases; bases with no gene match: 11. In germline, CDR1 is SQVTM, CDR2 ANQGSEA.

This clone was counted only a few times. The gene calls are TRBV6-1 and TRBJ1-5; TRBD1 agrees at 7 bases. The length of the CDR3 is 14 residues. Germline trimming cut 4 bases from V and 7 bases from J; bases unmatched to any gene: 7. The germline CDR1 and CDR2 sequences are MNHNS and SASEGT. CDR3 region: CASSVRDREQPQHF. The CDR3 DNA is TGTGCCAGCAGTGTCCGCGACAGGGAGCAGCCCCAGCATTTT.

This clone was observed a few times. The CDR3 reads CASRATGQGEEQYF. The CDR3 coding sequence is TGTGCCAGCAGGGCCACGGGACAGGGAGAGGAGCAGTACTTC. V gene TRBV6-5 combines with J gene TRBJ2-7, with 9 bases fitting TRBD1. Germline assignment: CDR1 MNHEY and CDR2 SVGAGI. The CDR3 totals 14 residues. V lost 6 bases, J lost 7 bases, and 10 bases stayed unmatched.

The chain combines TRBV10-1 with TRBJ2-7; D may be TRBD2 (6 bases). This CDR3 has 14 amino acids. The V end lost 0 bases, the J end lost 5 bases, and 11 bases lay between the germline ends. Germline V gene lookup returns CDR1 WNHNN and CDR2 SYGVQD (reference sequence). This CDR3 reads CASSESGLPHEQYF. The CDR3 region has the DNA TGCGCCAGCAGTGAGTCGGGACTGCCCCACGAGCAGTACTTC.

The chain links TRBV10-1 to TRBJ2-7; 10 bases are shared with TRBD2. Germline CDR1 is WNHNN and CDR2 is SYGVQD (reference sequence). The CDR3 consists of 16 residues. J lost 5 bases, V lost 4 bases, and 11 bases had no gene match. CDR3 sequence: CASSVSPSGSSHEQYF. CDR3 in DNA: TGCGCCAGCAGTGTCTCCCCTAGCGGGAGTAGCCACGAGCAGTACTTC.

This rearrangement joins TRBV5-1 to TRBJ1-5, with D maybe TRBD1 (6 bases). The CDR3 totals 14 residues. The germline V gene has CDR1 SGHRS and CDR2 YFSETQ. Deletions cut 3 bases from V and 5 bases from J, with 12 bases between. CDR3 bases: TGCGCCAGCAGCTCCGTAGGGGGAGATCAGCCCCAGCATTTT. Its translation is CASSSVGGDQPQHF.

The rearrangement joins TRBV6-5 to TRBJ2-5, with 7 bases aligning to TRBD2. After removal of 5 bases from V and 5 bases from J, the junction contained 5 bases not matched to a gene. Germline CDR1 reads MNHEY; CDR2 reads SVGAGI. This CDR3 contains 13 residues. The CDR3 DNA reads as TGTGCCAGCAGTCATACTAGCGCGGAGACCCAGTACTTC. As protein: CASSHTSAETQYF.

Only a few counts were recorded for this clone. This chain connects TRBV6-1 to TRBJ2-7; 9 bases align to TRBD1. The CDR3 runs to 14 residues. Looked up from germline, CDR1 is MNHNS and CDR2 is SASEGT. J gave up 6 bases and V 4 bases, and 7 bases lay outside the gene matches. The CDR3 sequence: CASSGRDRVGEQYV. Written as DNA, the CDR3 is TGTGCCAGCAGTGGTAGGGACAGGGTAGGCGAGCAGTACGTC.

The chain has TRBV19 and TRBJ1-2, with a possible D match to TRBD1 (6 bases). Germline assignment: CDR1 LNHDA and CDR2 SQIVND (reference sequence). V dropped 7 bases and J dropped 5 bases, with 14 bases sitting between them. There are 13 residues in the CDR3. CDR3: CASIRRGAYGYTF. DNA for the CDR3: TGTGCCAGTATCCGTCGGGGGGCTTATGGCTACACCTTC.

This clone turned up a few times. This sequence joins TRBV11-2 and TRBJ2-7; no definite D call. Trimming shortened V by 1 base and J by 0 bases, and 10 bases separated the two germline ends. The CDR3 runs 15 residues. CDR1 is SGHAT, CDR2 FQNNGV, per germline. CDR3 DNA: TGTGCCAGCAGCTTAGTTTCCGGAGTCTCCTACGAGCAGTACTTC. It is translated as CASSLVSGVSYEQYF. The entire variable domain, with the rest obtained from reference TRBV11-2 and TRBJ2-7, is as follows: EAGVAQSPRYKIIEKRQSVAFWCNPISGHATLYWYQQILGQGPKLLIQFQNNGVVDDSQLPKDRFSAERLKGVDSTLKIQPAKLEDSAVYLCASSLVSGVSYEQYFGPGTRLTVT.

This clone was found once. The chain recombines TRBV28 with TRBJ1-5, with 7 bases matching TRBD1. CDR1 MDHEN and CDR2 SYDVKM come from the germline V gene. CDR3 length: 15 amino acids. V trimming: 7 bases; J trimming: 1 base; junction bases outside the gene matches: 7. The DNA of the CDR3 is TGTGCCAGCACTCGCCAGGGGGGAAGCAATCAGCCCCAGCATTTT. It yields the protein CASTRQGGSNQPQHF.

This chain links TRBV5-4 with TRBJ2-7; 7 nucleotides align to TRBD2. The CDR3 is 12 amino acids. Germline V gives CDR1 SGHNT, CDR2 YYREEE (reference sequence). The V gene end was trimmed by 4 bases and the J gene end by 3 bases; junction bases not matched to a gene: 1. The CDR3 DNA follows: TGTGCCAGCAGCCCGGGGGGCTACGAGCAGTACTTC. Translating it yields CASSPGGYEQYF.